Shown below are 30 T cell receptor beta chains from a single sample sequenced in a study of technical replicates of blood from a few donors. Produced via immunoSEQ multiplex PCR; TCRdb's table is partial and in-frame only. This table holds 80,000 or so clones, around 94% found once. Sequences were obtained from T cells isolated from PBMCs. The receptors were gathered from a human donor in good health.

This sequence joins TRBV18 and TRBJ2-5; no clear D gene. The length of the CDR3 is 15 residues. V was clipped by 2 bases and J by 2 bases, with 12 bases between them. CDR1 is KGHSH, CDR2 LQKENI, per germline. The CDR3 sequence: CASSPALAVQETQYF. CDR3 DNA: TGTGCCAGCTCACCAGCGCTGGCGGTTCAAGAGACCCAGTACTTC.

This chain uses TRBV19 with TRBJ2-1; 9 bases align to TRBD1. Losses at the gene ends were 3 bases for V and 2 bases for J; bases not matched to a gene: 2. The germline V gene encodes CDR1 LNHDA and CDR2 SQIVND (reference sequence). CDR3 length equals 15 residues. CDR3 in amino acids: CASSITGGAYNEQFF. As DNA, the CDR3 is TGTGCCAGTAGTATCACAGGGGGCGCCTACAATGAGCAGTTCTTC.

This chain joins TRBV6-5 and TRBJ1-5; D gene ambiguous. The CDR3 runs 14 residues. The ends were cut back, 2 bases at V and 5 bases at J, with 10 bases in the middle. Germline CDR1 MNHEY, CDR2 SVGAGI. The CDR3 nucleotides read TGTGCCAGCAGTTACATGAGTGCTTATCAGCCCCAGCATTTT. Translated: CASSYMSAYQPQHF.

The table lists this clone with a count of one. The rearrangement uses TRBV19 and TRBJ1-1; 8 bases are a match to TRBD1. Trimming at V came to 0 bases and at J to 1 base, leaving 7 bases not matched to a gene. The germline V gene encodes CDR1 LNHDA and CDR2 SQIVND (reference sequence). The CDR3 runs 17 residues. The CDR3 reads CASSIDPTGTGNTEAFF. Here the CDR3 DNA reads TGTGCCAGTAGTATAGATCCGACCGGGACAGGGAACACTGAAGCTTTCTTT.

The gene calls are TRBV11-2 and TRBJ1-5; possibly TRBD1 for D (5 bases). The ends were cut back, 5 bases at V and 5 bases at J, with 10 bases in the middle. The CDR3 length is 13 residues. Germline loops: CDR1 SGHAT, CDR2 FQNNGV. The CDR3 sequence: CASSGGEDQPQHF. The CDR3 DNA reads as TGTGCCAGCAGCGGAGGGGAAGATCAGCCCCAGCATTTT.

The rearrangement joins TRBV6-7 to TRBJ2-7; TRBD2 matches at 9 bases. TRBV6-7 carries the ORF label, with uncertain function. The ends lost 0 bases at V and 6 bases at J; junction bases unmatched: 21. The CDR3 has 20 amino acids. The CDR3 is CASSYSVFLAGRLRGSEQYF. The CDR3 coding sequence is TGTGCCAGCAGTTACTCGGTCTTCCTAGCGGGACGGTTACGGGGGAGCGAGCAGTACTTC.

This chain connects TRBV27 to TRBJ2-2, with 8 bases matching TRBD1. In germline, CDR1 is MNHEY, CDR2 SMNVEV (reference sequence). V lost 4 bases to trimming and J lost 5 bases; unmatched junction nucleotides: 15. This CDR3 comprises 18 residues. CDR3 sequence: CASSSNSRTGIVTGELFF. CDR3 DNA sequence: TGTGCCAGCAGTTCAAACTCCCGGACAGGGATAGTGACCGGGGAGCTGTTTTTT.

V is TRBV6-5 and J is TRBJ2-7, with 8 bases identical to TRBD1. The V segment lost 0 bases and the J segment 0 bases; nucleotides outside the gene matches: 4. The CDR3 runs to 16 residues. Looked up from germline, CDR1 is MNHEY and CDR2 is SVGAGI. CDR3 amino acids: CASSYSNRGISYEQYF. The DNA of the CDR3 is TGTGCCAGCAGTTACTCAAACAGGGGGATCTCCTACGAGCAGTACTTC.

The genes are TRBV7-2 and TRBJ2-3, with D tentatively TRBD1 (5 bases). This CDR3 region has 13 residues. V dropped 10 bases and J dropped 0 bases, with 11 bases sitting between them. From germline, CDR1 is SGHTA and CDR2 FQGNSA. CDR3 sequence reads: CATRTPSTDTQYF. The CDR3 region has the DNA TGTGCCACCCGGACACCTAGCACAGATACGCAGTATTTT.

The chain links TRBV27 to TRBJ1-2, with D perhaps matching TRBD1 (5 bases). Deletions cut 10 bases from V and 4 bases from J, with 16 bases between. Looked up from germline, CDR1 is MNHEY and CDR2 is SMNVEV (reference sequence). CDR3 length: 13 amino acids. The CDR3 is CATSITGGYGYTF. The CDR3 coding sequence is TGTGCCACGAGTATAACAGGTGGCTATGGCTACACCTTC.

In nucleotides, the CDR3 is TGTGCCAGTTACCGGGACACGTCCTACGAGCAGTACTTC. Its protein is CASYRDTSYEQYF. The chain uses TRBV6-5 and TRBJ2-7; a possible D gene is TRBD1 (6 bases). The CDR3 runs to 13 residues. CDR1 MNHEY and CDR2 SVGAGI come from the germline V gene. V lost 9 bases and J lost 1, with 13 bases in between.

The rearrangement links TRBV30 to TRBJ2-3; 7 bases line up with TRBD2. CDR1 and CDR2 from the germline V gene are GTSNPN and SVGIG (reference sequence). The CDR3 is 17 amino acids. The V and J ends lost 0 bases and 0 bases, in that order; junction bases with no gene match: 9. CDR3: CAWSVLGTTSSTDTQYF. The CDR3 DNA reads as TGTGCCTGGAGTGTACTGGGGACTACGTCTAGCACAGATACGCAGTATTTT.

This sequence joins TRBV6-5 and TRBJ1-1; 8 positions agree with TRBD1. CDR3 length: 15 residues. CDR1 is MNHEY, CDR2 SVGAGI, per germline. V lost 7 bases to trimming and J lost 6 bases; unmatched junction nucleotides: 13. CDR3 DNA: TGTGCCAGCAAAGGCAGGGGGCCCTCAAGGCCTGAAGCTTTCTTT. Residues: CASKGRGPSRPEAFF.

The rearrangement links TRBV29-1 to TRBJ1-3; possible D gene TRBD1, 5 bases. The germline CDR1 and CDR2 sequences are SQVTM and ANQGSEA. Trimming left V 5 bases short and J 0 bases short, with 20 bases between. The CDR3 contains 17 residues. CDR3 loop: CSVIVSIRGISGNTIYF. The CDR3 DNA sequence: TGCAGCGTTATCGTCTCCATTCGGGGGATCTCTGGAAACACCATATATTTT.

The chain combines TRBV4-1 with TRBJ1-5, with D perhaps TRBD1 (6 bases). The ends were cut back, 3 bases at V and 4 bases at J, with 13 bases in the middle. Germline V CDR1 and CDR2: MGHRA, YSYEKL. This CDR3 comprises 15 residues. As DNA, the CDR3 is TGCGCCAGCAGCCAGAACAGGGACCTTAATCAGCCCCAGCATTTT. As protein: CASSQNRDLNQPQHF.

This clone is a singleton in its sample. The V and J genes are TRBV28 and TRBJ1-2; 8 nucleotides match TRBD1. The J segment lost 3 bases and the V segment lost 8 bases, leaving 8 bases of the junction unmatched. Germline CDR1 MDHEN, CDR2 SYDVKM. The CDR3 contains 14 residues. CDR3 residues: CASDGGTGYYGYTF. Written as DNA, the CDR3 is TGTGCCAGCGATGGGGGGACAGGTTACTATGGCTACACCTTC.

This clone was found once. The J gene is TRBJ1-5, the V gene TRBV19; maybe TRBD1 (5 bases). CDR3 length equals 12 residues. The germline V gene encodes CDR1 LNHDA and CDR2 SQIVND (reference sequence). V gave up 9 bases and J gave up 7 bases, with 13 bases separating them. This CDR3 reads CASREARQPQHF. The CDR3 DNA sequence: TGTGCCAGCAGGGAGGCAAGGCAGCCCCAGCATTTT.

V and J are TRBV9 and TRBJ2-5; D may be TRBD2 (6 bases). The germline CDR1 and CDR2 sequences are SGDLS and YYNGEE. The CDR3 totals 13 residues. With 6 bases removed from V and 5 bases from J, the gap between germline ends came to 14 bases. CDR3: CASTGGAGETQYF. The CDR3, as DNA: TGTGCCAGCACCGGAGGGGCAGGGGAGACCCAGTACTTC.

The chain links TRBV19 to TRBJ1-4, with TRBD1 identical over 8 bases. CDR1 and CDR2 (germline): LNHDA, SQIVND (reference sequence). Germline trimming cut 10 bases from V and 1 base from J; bases unmatched to any gene: 8. This CDR3 has 15 residues. The CDR3 region is CATKGQGLTNEKLFF. The CDR3 region has the DNA TGTGCCACCAAAGGACAGGGCCTAACTAATGAAAAACTGTTTTTT.

The rearrangement uses TRBV18 and TRBJ2-3, with no clear D. V lost 4 bases and J lost 4, with 12 bases in between. The germline gives CDR1 KGHSH, CDR2 LQKENI. This CDR3 is built from 14 residues. Here the CDR3 reads CASSHGGSSDTQYF. Here the CDR3 DNA reads TGTGCCAGCTCACATGGCGGTTCGTCAGATACGCAGTATTTT.

This clone was recorded only once. This rearrangement joins TRBV9 to TRBJ2-1; D not resolved. Trimming shortened V by 1 base and J by 10 bases, and 9 bases separated the two germline ends. The CDR3 consists of 12 residues. Germline assignment: CDR1 SGDLS and CDR2 YYNGEE. CDR3 sequence reads: CASSVSPVEQFF. The CDR3 DNA follows: TGTGCCAGCAGCGTATCACCAGTGGAGCAGTTCTTC.

This clone was found once. This rearrangement joins TRBV9 to TRBJ2-7; 14 nucleotides agree with TRBD2. CDR1 is SGDLS, CDR2 YYNGEE, per germline. After removal of 3 bases from V and 8 bases from J, the junction contained 4 bases not matched to a gene. The CDR3 totals 14 residues. In DNA, the CDR3 is TGTGCCAGCAGCGCGGGACTAGCGGGAGCCAAGCAGTACTTC. Protein sequence: CASSAGLAGAKQYF.

The chain uses TRBV2 and TRBJ1-1; 7 bases fit TRBD1. This CDR3 region has 17 residues. Germline trimming cut 3 bases from V and 1 base from J; bases unmatched to any gene: 11. The germline gives CDR1 SNHLY, CDR2 FYNNEI. The CDR3 protein is CASSDLLRGTPNTEAFF. DNA of the CDR3: TGTGCCAGCAGTGACCTACTCAGGGGGACACCGAACACTGAAGCTTTCTTT. The full variable domain, its missing parts supplied by reference TRBV2 and TRBJ1-1, is EPEVTQTPSHQVTQMGQEVILRCVPISNHLYFYWYRQILGQKVEFLVSFYNNEISEKSEIFDDQFSVERPDGSNFTLKIRSTKLEDSAMYFCASSDLLRGTPNTEAFFGQGTRLTVV.

This chain joins TRBV13 and TRBJ1-2; D is unresolved. The V gene's germline CDR1 is PRHDT and CDR2 FYEKMQ (reference sequence). This CDR3 spans 14 amino acids. Trimming shortened V by 2 bases and J by 4 bases, and 11 bases separated the two germline ends. The CDR3 nucleotides read TGTGCCAGCAGCTTATCGCCAGGACTCTATGGCTACACCTTC. As protein: CASSLSPGLYGYTF.

V gene TRBV27 combines with J gene TRBJ1-4, with a possible D match to TRBD1 (6 bases). Per the germline V gene, CDR1 is MNHEY and CDR2 is SMNVEV (reference sequence). The CDR3 length is 12 residues. V dropped 2 bases and J dropped 8 bases, with 6 bases sitting between them. CDR3 sequence: CASSLTGEKLFF. Written as DNA, the CDR3 is TGTGCCAGCAGTTTAACAGGGGAAAAACTGTTTTTT. Complete variable domain (other parts from reference TRBV27 and TRBJ1-4): EAQVTQNPRYLITVTGKKLTVTCSQNMNHEYMSWYRQDPGLGLRQIYYSMNVEVTDKGDVPEGYKVSRKEKRNFPLILESPSPNQTSLYFCASSLTGEKLFFGSGTQLSVL.

This clone appeared a single time. V usage is TRBV29-1 and J usage is TRBJ1-1; TRBD1 matches 11 bases. The V and J ends lost 7 bases and 11 bases, in that order; junction bases with no gene match: 3. CDR3 length equals 10 residues. From germline, CDR1 is SQVTM and CDR2 ANQGSEA. CDR3 sequence (DNA): TGCAGCGGGGGACAGGGGGGTGCTTTCTTT. This gives the protein CSGGQGGAFF.

This clone has a handful of counts. The gene calls are TRBV2 and TRBJ1-1, with 9 bases fitting TRBD1. The CDR3 runs to 13 residues. In germline, CDR1 is SNHLY, CDR2 FYNNEI. V lost 10 bases, J lost 5 bases, and 8 bases stayed unmatched. The CDR3 spells CANRQGVRTEAFF. The CDR3 DNA reads as TGTGCCAACCGACAGGGGGTTAGGACTGAAGCTTTCTTT. The whole variable domain, remainder taken from reference TRBV2 and TRBJ1-1, is EPEVTQTPSHQVTQMGQEVILRCVPISNHLYFYWYRQILGQKVEFLVSFYNNEISEKSEIFDDQFSVERPDGSNFTLKIRSTKLEDSAMYFCANRQGVRTEAFFGQGTRLTVV.

V gene TRBV19 combines with J gene TRBJ2-1, with 8 bases matching TRBD2. CDR3 length equals 15 residues. Germline values: CDR1 LNHDA, CDR2 SQIVND (reference sequence). V lost 5 bases, J lost 3 bases, and 6 bases stayed unmatched. CDR3 residues: CASSSRLANYNEQFF. As DNA, the CDR3 is TGTGCCAGTAGTTCGCGACTAGCGAACTACAATGAGCAGTTCTTC.

This clone showed up just once. The chain combines TRBV19 with TRBJ2-2; 11 bases agree with TRBD1. CDR3 length: 15 amino acids. J gave up 6 bases and V 7 bases, and 7 bases lay outside the gene matches. CDR1 and CDR2 (germline): LNHDA, SQIVND (reference sequence). CDR3 loop: CASNIRTGGSGELFF. CDR3 nucleotide sequence: TGTGCCAGTAATATTCGGACAGGGGGCTCCGGGGAGCTGTTTTTT.

The chain links TRBV6-5 to TRBJ1-2; D gene unclear. Looked up from germline, CDR1 is MNHEY and CDR2 is SVGAGI. The CDR3 is 13 residues long. V was trimmed by 4 bases and J by 6 bases, leaving 12 bases between them. CDR3 nucleotide sequence: TGTGCCAGCAGTTTCGCACACGGGAATGGCTACACCTTC. Translation gives CASSFAHGNGYTF.